Each of the 16 T cell receptor beta chains below was sequenced from the same sample in a study of control samples from healthy donors and cancer patients. Some clones are missing from TCRdb's copy, which holds only in-frame ones; the method was immunoSEQ multiplex PCR. This table holds approximately 160,000 clones, 92% found once. Sequenced material: blood. Receptors were obtained from a woman aged 25 to 45 in good health.

This chain uses TRBV5-6 with TRBJ2-2, with 9 bases fitting TRBD2. The germline gives CDR1 SGHDT, CDR2 YYEEEE. CDR3 length: 17 amino acids. V dropped 3 bases and J dropped 6; count of bases not matched to a gene: 12. CDR3: CASSYHLTSGAAGELFF. For the CDR3, the DNA is TGTGCCAGCAGCTACCACCTGACTAGCGGAGCGGCCGGGGAGCTGTTTTTT.

The chain is built from TRBV23-1 and TRBJ1-5; no clear D gene. TRBV23-1 is an ORF; its function is uncertain. The V gene lost 4 bases and the J gene lost 5 bases, with 9 bases spanning the gap. The CDR3 is 13 amino acids. For the CDR3, the DNA is TGCGCCAGCAGTCTGTCAGACCATCAGCCCCAGCATTTT. Protein: CASSLSDHQPQHF.

V gene TRBV6-1 combines with J gene TRBJ2-7; the D is unclear. Per the germline V gene, CDR1 is MNHNS and CDR2 is SASEGT. The CDR3 spans 13 residues. V lost 3 bases to trimming and J lost 6 bases, with 12 bases between them. CDR3 sequence: CASSDRVPSEQYF. CDR3 DNA sequence: TGTGCCAGCAGTGACCGGGTTCCAAGCGAGCAGTACTTC.

The chain joins TRBV5-4 to TRBJ2-2, with 9 bases aligning to TRBD2. Per germline, CDR1 SGHNT and CDR2 YYREEE (reference sequence). The CDR3 runs to 16 residues. With V trimmed by 3 bases and J by 3 bases, 6 bases remained unmatched. CDR3 protein: CASSSPTSGDTGELFF. In DNA, the CDR3 is TGTGCCAGCAGCTCACCGACTAGCGGTGACACCGGGGAGCTGTTTTTT. The whole variable domain, remainder taken from reference TRBV5-4 and TRBJ2-2, is ETGVTQSPTHLIKTRGQQVTLRCSSQSGHNTVSWYQQALGQGPQFIFQYYREEENGRGNFPPRFSGLQFPNYSSELNVNALELDDSALYLCASSSPTSGDTGELFFGEGSRLTVL.

This sequence joins TRBV9 and TRBJ1-2; D is undetermined. CDR1 SGDLS and CDR2 YYNGEE come from the germline V gene. V was clipped by 1 base and J by 9 bases, with 13 bases between them. This CDR3 has 13 amino acids. The chain's CDR3 is CASSVLGDRSYTF. The CDR3 DNA reads TGTGCCAGCAGCGTATTAGGAGATCGGAGCTACACCTTC.

The chain recombines TRBV5-6 with TRBJ1-5; D is undetermined. The CDR3 runs to 13 residues. Per the germline V gene, CDR1 is SGHDT and CDR2 is YYEEEE. Trimming took 0 bases from V and 5 from J, leaving 6 bases between them. The CDR3 sequence: CASSLGRYQPQHF. The CDR3, as DNA: TGTGCCAGCAGCTTGGGTAGGTATCAGCCCCAGCATTTT.

This clone was recorded only once. V is TRBV4-1 and J is TRBJ1-2; no clear D gene. Trimming shortened V by 0 bases and J by 6 bases, and 17 bases separated the two germline ends. CDR1 and CDR2 from the germline V gene are MGHRA and YSYEKL. This CDR3 has 16 residues. This CDR3 reads CASSQDSPSPPNGYTF. The CDR3 DNA reads TGCGCCAGCAGCCAAGATAGTCCCAGCCCCCCCAATGGCTACACCTTC.

The chain joins TRBV10-3 to TRBJ2-5, with TRBD2 as a possible D gene (6 bases). The CDR3 is made up of 15 amino acids. Trimming took 3 bases from V and 1 from J, leaving 12 bases between them. Germline V gene data show CDR1 as ENHRY and CDR2 as SYGVKD. DNA for the CDR3: TGTGCCATCAGTGACTCTGGGACTTCCCAAGAGACCCAGTACTTC. Protein: CAISDSGTSQETQYF.

The rearrangement joins TRBV4-1 to TRBJ1-4; D gene uncertain. Germline V CDR1 and CDR2: MGHRA, YSYEKL. With 0 bases removed from V and 0 bases from J, the gap between germline ends came to 5 bases. The CDR3 runs 15 residues. This CDR3 is CASSQEDATNEKLFF. The CDR3 DNA follows: TGCGCCAGCAGCCAAGAGGACGCAACTAATGAAAAACTGTTTTTT.

The J gene is TRBJ1-5, the V gene TRBV24-1; no reliable D call. Trimming cost V 9 bases and J 4 bases, with 6 bases left between them. The CDR3 covers 11 residues. Germline loops: CDR1 KGHDR, CDR2 SFDVKD. The CDR3 here is CATGDNQPQHF. In DNA, the CDR3 is TGTGCCACCGGGGATAATCAGCCCCAGCATTTT.

Written as DNA, the CDR3 is TGTGCCAGCAGTTACGGGCGGGAGGTTAATGAGCAGTTCTTC. Protein: CASSYGREVNEQFF. The rearrangement joins TRBV6-5 to TRBJ2-1; 8 nucleotides align to TRBD2. Per germline, CDR1 MNHEY and CDR2 SVGAGI. The CDR3 runs 14 residues. J lost 7 bases, V lost 2 bases, and 4 bases had no gene match.

V usage is TRBV5-1 and J usage is TRBJ2-1, with 8 nucleotides matching TRBD2. Germline V gene data show CDR1 as SGHRS and CDR2 as YFSETQ. The CDR3 consists of 17 residues. V lost 0 bases and J lost 3; bases outside the gene matches: 8. The chain's CDR3 is CASSLALAGGVYNEQFF. The CDR3 bases are TGCGCCAGCAGCTTGGCCCTAGCGGGCGGGGTCTACAATGAGCAGTTCTTC.

The table lists this clone with a few counts. CDR3 sequence: CASRRRDYPSYNEQFF. CDR3 in DNA: TGTGCCAGCAGGCGCCGGGACTACCCCTCCTACAATGAGCAGTTCTTC. The chain has TRBV6-4 and TRBJ2-1; TRBD2 agrees at 7 bases. Per the germline V gene, CDR1 is MRHNA and CDR2 is SNTAGT. This CDR3 spans 16 amino acids. J lost 0 bases, V lost 6 bases, and 8 bases had no gene match.

The chain uses TRBV12-3 or TRBV12-4 and TRBJ1-4; D not certain. Trimming removed 3 bases from V and 10 bases from J, with 9 bases in between. The CDR3 has 12 amino acids. The CDR3: CASSFKAGKLFF. The CDR3 region has the DNA TGTGCCAGCAGTTTTAAGGCGGGAAAACTGTTTTTT.

As concerns this clone: Other DNA sequences in the sample encode the same CDR3. The chain couples TRBV28 to TRBJ2-7; 10 bases fit TRBD1. The CDR3 has 14 residues. Germline CDR1 reads MDHEN; CDR2 reads SYDVKM. After removal of 5 bases from V and 3 bases from J, the junction contained 4 bases not matched to a gene. The CDR3 DNA reads as TGTGCCAGCAGTCCCGGACAGGGGGGCTACGAGCAGTACTTC. Protein product: CASSPGQGGYEQYF.

This clone came up once. J is TRBJ2-1 and V is TRBV6-7; TRBD2 agrees at 7 bases. TRBV6-7 falls under the ORF class, with uncertain function. Germline trimming cut 7 bases from V and 7 bases from J; bases unmatched to any gene: 19. There are 17 residues in the CDR3. The CDR3 here is CASTFFPTSSEGNEQFF. The CDR3 DNA sequence: TGTGCCAGCACCTTTTTTCCGACTAGCTCCGAAGGGAATGAGCAGTTCTTC.